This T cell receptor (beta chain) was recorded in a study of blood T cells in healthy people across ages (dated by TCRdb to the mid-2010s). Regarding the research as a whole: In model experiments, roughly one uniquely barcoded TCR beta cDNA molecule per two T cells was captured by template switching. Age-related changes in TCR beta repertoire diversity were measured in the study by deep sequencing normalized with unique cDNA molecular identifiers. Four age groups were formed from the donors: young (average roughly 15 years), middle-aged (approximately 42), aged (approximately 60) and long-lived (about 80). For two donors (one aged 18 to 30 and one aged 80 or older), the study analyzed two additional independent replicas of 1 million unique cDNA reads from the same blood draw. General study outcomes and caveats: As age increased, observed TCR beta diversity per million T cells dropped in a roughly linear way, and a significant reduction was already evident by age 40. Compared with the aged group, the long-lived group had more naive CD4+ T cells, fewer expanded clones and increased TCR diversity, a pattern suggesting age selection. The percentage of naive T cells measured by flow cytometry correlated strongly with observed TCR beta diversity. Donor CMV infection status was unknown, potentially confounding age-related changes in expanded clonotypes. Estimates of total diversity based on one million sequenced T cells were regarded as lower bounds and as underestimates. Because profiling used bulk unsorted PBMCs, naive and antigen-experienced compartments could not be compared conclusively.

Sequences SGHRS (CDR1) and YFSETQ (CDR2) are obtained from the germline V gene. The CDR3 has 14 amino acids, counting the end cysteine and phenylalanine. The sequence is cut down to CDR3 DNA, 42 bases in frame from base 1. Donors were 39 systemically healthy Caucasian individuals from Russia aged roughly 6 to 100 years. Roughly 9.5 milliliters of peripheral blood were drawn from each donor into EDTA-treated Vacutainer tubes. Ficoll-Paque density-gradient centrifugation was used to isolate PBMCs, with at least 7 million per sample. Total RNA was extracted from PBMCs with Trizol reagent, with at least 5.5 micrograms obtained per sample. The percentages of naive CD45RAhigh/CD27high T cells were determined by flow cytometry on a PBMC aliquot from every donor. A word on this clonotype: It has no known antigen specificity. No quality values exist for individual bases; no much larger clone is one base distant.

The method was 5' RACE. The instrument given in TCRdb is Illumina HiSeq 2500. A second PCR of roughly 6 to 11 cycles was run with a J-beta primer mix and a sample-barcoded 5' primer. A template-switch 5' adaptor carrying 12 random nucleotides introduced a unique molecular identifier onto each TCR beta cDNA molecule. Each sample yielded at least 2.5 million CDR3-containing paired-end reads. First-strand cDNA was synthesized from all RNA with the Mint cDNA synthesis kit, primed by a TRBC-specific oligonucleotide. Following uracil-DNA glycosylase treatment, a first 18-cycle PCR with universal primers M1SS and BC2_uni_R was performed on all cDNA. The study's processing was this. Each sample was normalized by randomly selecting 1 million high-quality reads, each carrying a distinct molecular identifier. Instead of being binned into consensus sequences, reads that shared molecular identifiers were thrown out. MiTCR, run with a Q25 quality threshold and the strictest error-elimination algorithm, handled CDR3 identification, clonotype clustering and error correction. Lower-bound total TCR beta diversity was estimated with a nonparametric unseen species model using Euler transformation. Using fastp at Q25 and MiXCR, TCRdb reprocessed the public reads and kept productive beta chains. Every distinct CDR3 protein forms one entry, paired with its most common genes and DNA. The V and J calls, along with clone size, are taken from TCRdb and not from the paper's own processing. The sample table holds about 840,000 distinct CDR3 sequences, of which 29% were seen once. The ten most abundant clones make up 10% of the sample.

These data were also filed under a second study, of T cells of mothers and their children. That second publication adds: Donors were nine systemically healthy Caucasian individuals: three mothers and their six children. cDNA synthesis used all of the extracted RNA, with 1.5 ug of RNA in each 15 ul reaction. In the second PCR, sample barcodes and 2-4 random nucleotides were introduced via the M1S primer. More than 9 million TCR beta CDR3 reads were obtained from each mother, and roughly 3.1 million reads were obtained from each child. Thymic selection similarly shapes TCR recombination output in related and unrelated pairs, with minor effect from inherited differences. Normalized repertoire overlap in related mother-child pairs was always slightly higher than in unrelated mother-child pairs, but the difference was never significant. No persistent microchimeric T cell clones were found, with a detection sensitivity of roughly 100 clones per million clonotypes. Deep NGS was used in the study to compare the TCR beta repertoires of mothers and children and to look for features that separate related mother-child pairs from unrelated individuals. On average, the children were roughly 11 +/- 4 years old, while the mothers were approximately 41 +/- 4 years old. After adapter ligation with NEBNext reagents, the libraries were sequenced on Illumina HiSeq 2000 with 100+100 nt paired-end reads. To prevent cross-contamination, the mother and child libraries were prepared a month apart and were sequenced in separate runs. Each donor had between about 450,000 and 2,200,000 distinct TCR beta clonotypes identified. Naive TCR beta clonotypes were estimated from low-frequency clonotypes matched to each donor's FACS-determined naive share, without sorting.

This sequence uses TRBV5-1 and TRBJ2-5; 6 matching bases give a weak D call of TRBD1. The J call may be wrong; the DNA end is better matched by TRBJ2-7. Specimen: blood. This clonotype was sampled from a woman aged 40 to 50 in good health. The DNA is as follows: TGCGCCAGCAGCTTGGAAGGGGGATTAACCGAGCAGTACTTC. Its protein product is CASSLEGGLTEQYF.